This TCR beta chain was sequenced during a study of response to subunit inactivated influenza vaccine. General observations from the study: Every seasonal influenza vaccination brings in few new T cells, the authors suggested.

Points on this clonotype: Its antigen is undetermined.

TCRdb passed the RT-PCR reads through MiXCR, listing each CDR3 protein once. The table lists about 580,000 distinct CDR3 sequences, about 14% of them singletons. The TCR comes from a man aged 50-59 years who received an inactivated influenza vaccine. This sample comprised PBMCs from blood, obtained 12 days after vaccination.

CDR3 loop: CASSPKGPPGEQYF. The CDR3 DNA follows: TGTGCCAGCTCACCCAAGGGACCGCCAGGGGAGCAGTACTTC. The rearrangement uses TRBV18 and TRBJ2-7; D possibly uses TRBD1 or TRBD2 (5 bases each). Trimming shortened V by 3 bases and J by 7 bases, and 16 bases separated the two germline ends. Germline loops: CDR1 KGHSH, CDR2 LQKENI. The CDR3 is made up of 14 amino acids.